What follows are 10 T cell receptor beta chains derived from one specimen sequenced in a study of T-cell reconstitution after alpha-beta-depleted transplantation in children. TCRbeta library construction was performed incorporating unique molecular identifiers. TCRdb reanalysed the PCR reads using MiXCR and keeps one entry per CDR3 protein. The repertoire holds about 690,000 distinct CDR3 sequences, 16% seen once, with approximately 1% in the top ten. The material sequenced was PBMCs from the stem cell graft donor, taken from the stem cell graft. Receptors were obtained from a human donor who donated a stem cell graft to a child with acute myeloid leukemia.

This clonotype has more than one count but fewer than ten. This chain links TRBV20-1 with TRBJ1-2; D not resolved. V lost 3 bases and J 8 bases, leaving 16 bases between the germline ends. From germline, CDR1 is DFQATT and CDR2 SNEGSKA (reference sequence). The CDR3 extends over 13 amino acids. The CDR3 protein is CSARPFETGGYTF. Here the CDR3 DNA reads TGCAGTGCTAGGCCCTTCGAGACGGGAGGCTACACCTTC.

This clonotype was observed many times. The chain employs TRBV20-1 and TRBJ1-2, with TRBD1 matching 8 bases. The V and J ends lost 0 bases and 8 bases, in that order; junction bases with no gene match: 11. The CDR3 consists of 15 residues. Germline CDR1 is DFQATT and CDR2 is SNEGSKA (reference sequence). Here the CDR3 reads CSARDPQGAHRGYTF. In DNA, the CDR3 is TGCAGTGCTAGAGATCCCCAGGGGGCCCACCGAGGCTACACCTTC.

This clonotype was observed a handful of times. The V and J genes are TRBV5-5 and TRBJ2-3; D not resolved. Germline loops: CDR1 SGHKS, CDR2 YYEKEE (reference sequence). The V gene lost 0 bases and the J gene lost 2 bases, with 10 bases spanning the gap. This CDR3 has 15 residues. CDR3 amino acids: CASSLGAAYTDTQYF. The DNA of the CDR3 is TGTGCCAGCAGCTTGGGGGCGGCCTACACAGATACGCAGTATTTT.

This clonotype has ten or more counts. The rearrangement uses TRBV29-1 and TRBJ2-1, with 8 positions matching TRBD2. This CDR3 comprises 14 residues. The ends lost 3 bases at V and 1 base at J; junction bases unmatched: 2. The germline gives CDR1 SQVTM, CDR2 ANQGSEA. Here the CDR3 reads CSVDGGGSYNEQFF. As DNA, the CDR3 is TGCAGCGTTGACGGCGGGGGGTCCTACAATGAGCAGTTCTTC.

This clonotype was counted at least ten times. V gene TRBV20-1 combines with J gene TRBJ1-5, with D maybe TRBD1 (6 bases). This CDR3 is built from 13 residues. Germline CDR1 reads DFQATT; CDR2 reads SNEGSKA (reference sequence). Trimming stripped 0 bases from V and 10 bases from J, with 13 bases between. This CDR3 reads CSARDSRGGPQHF. The CDR3 coding sequence is TGCAGTGCTAGAGATTCCAGGGGCGGTCCCCAGCATTTT.

The V and J genes are TRBV7-6 and TRBJ2-1; 8 bases align to TRBD1. Trimming cost V 5 bases and J 8 bases; bases outside gene matches: 14. The CDR3 length is 16 residues. Germline V lookup: CDR1 SGHVS, CDR2 FNYEAQ. This chain's CDR3 is CASSPLRTGIRDEQFF. DNA for the CDR3: TGTGCCAGCAGCCCCCTACGGACAGGGATTAGGGATGAGCAGTTCTTC.

At least ten counts were recorded for this clonotype. The gene calls are TRBV20-1 and TRBJ1-3; maybe TRBD1 (6 bases). CDR3 size: 16 residues. Germline values: CDR1 DFQATT, CDR2 SNEGSKA (reference sequence). The ends were cut back, 5 bases at V and 0 bases at J, with 17 bases in the middle. The CDR3 here is CSAQGHNSFSGNTIYF. The CDR3 coding sequence is TGCAGTGCTCAGGGGCACAATTCCTTCTCTGGAAACACCATATATTTT.

The V and J genes are TRBV10-3 and TRBJ2-1; 13 nucleotides line up with TRBD2. Germline loops: CDR1 ENHRY, CDR2 SYGVKD. V lost 6 bases, J lost 4 bases, and 12 bases stayed unmatched. CDR3 length equals 18 residues. The CDR3 DNA follows: TGTGCCATCAGCAACCCCCTATGGACTAGCGGGAGATACAATGAGCAGTTCTTC. Protein: CAISNPLWTSGRYNEQFF.

V usage is TRBV20-1 and J usage is TRBJ2-2; 12 bases line up with TRBD1. Germline values: CDR1 DFQATT, CDR2 SNEGSKA (reference sequence). V lost 1 base to trimming and J lost 4 bases; unmatched junction nucleotides: 16. The CDR3 runs 20 residues. The CDR3 spells CSARAIRDRGQERGTGELFF. For the CDR3, the DNA is TGCAGTGCTAGAGCCATCCGGGACAGGGGGCAGGAACGCGGCACCGGGGAGCTGTTTTTT.

This clonotype has ten or more counts. The CDR3 loop reads CASSFHRTNEKLFF. In nucleotides, the CDR3 is TGTGCCAGCAGTTTCCACCGGACTAATGAAAAACTGTTTTTT. The genes are TRBV12-3 or TRBV12-4 and TRBJ1-4; D ambiguous. Trimming took 3 bases from V and 2 from J, leaving 7 bases between them. This CDR3 spans 14 amino acids.